The 18 T cell receptor beta chains below come from one sample, sequenced in a study of T cells expressing NK-cell markers (TCRdb year 2020). Library construction relied on 5' RACE. The sequencer was an Illumina HiSeq 2000. Reprocessed by TCRdb, the reads give a single entry per CDR3 protein sequence, without DNA. The data table for this sample lists thousands of distinct CDR3 sequences. The leading ten clones occupy roughly 90% of the sample. Sequencing was performed on blood T cells: a sorted CD56 or NKG2C T cell subset, CD4+ or CD8+ T cells, or bulk PBMC T cells (not recorded which). These TCRs come from a man aged 18 to 69 in good health.

The chain employs TRBV6-2 or TRBV6-3 and TRBJ2-7; no DNA is available, so the TRBD2 call from TCRdb remains unchecked. The CDR3 consists of 19 residues. The germline gives CDR1 MNHEY, CDR2 SVGEGT. CDR3 in amino acids: CASSYSTYLVDSGTYEQYF.

V is TRBV18 and J is TRBJ1-5; TCRdb picks TRBD1, but there is no DNA to check that call. The CDR3 covers 14 residues. Germline loops: CDR1 KGHSH, CDR2 LQKENI. The CDR3 loop reads CASSPSGVKQPQHF. Complete variable domain (other parts from reference TRBV18 and TRBJ1-5): NAGVMQNPRHLVRRRGQEARLRCSPMKGHSHVYWYRQLPEEGLKFMVYLQKENIIDESGMPKERFSAEFPKEGPSILRIQQVVRGDSAAYFCASSPSGVKQPQHFGDGTRLSIL.

This chain uses TRBV12-3 or TRBV12-4 with TRBJ1-2. This CDR3 spans 13 amino acids. The CDR3 here is CASSIQETYGYTF.

V and J are TRBV3-1 and TRBJ1-6. Germline CDR1 LGHDT, CDR2 YNNKEL (reference sequence). The CDR3 totals 13 residues. The CDR3 region is CASSQEGSGSLHF.

This rearrangement joins TRBV7-2 to TRBJ2-3; lacking DNA, the TRBD1 call made by TCRdb goes unchecked. The CDR3 extends over 14 amino acids. The germline V gene has CDR1 SGHTA and CDR2 FQGNSA. The CDR3: CASSLGGGADTQYF.

The chain is built from TRBV7-2 and TRBJ2-3. This CDR3 spans 17 amino acids. Germline values: CDR1 SGHTA, CDR2 FQGNSA. The CDR3 sequence is CASSIYNWFTGTDTQYF.

The V call is TRBV5-1, the J call TRBJ2-3. Per the germline V gene, CDR1 is SGHRS and CDR2 is YFSETQ. The CDR3 loop spans 13 amino acids. CDR3: CASSLGVQDTQYF.

The chain uses TRBV6-2 or TRBV6-3 and TRBJ1-1; no DNA is available, so the TRBD1 call from TCRdb remains unchecked. CDR3 length: 14 residues. Germline CDR1 is MNHEY and CDR2 is SVGEGT. CDR3 residues: CASSFTGMNTEAFF.

The rearrangement joins TRBV5-1 to TRBJ2-5; checking the TCRdb D call of TRBD1 is not possible without DNA. CDR1 and CDR2 (germline): SGHRS, YFSETQ. The CDR3 length is 14 residues. Here the CDR3 reads CASSAVPGGETQYF.

This chain links TRBV10-3 with TRBJ1-4. The CDR3 loop spans 15 amino acids. Germline V lookup: CDR1 ENHRY, CDR2 SYGVKD. CDR3 sequence reads: CAISESGESGEKLFF.

The chain joins TRBV29-1 to TRBJ2-3. Germline CDR1 SQVTM, CDR2 ANQGSEA. The CDR3 runs to 13 residues. CDR3: CSVGRLSTDTQYF.

CDR3 amino acids: CASSLAIADTQYF. V is TRBV5-1 and J is TRBJ2-3. There are 13 residues in the CDR3. Germline values: CDR1 SGHRS, CDR2 YFSETQ.

CDR3 in amino acids: CSAPRGNEQFF. V gene TRBV20-1 combines with J gene TRBJ2-1; TCRdb lists TRBD1, though no DNA is available to test this call. The germline V gene has CDR1 DFQATT and CDR2 SNEGSKA (reference sequence). CDR3 length: 11 amino acids.

This chain connects TRBV11-2 to TRBJ1-2. This CDR3 has 13 residues. CDR1 SGHAT and CDR2 FQNNGV come from the germline V gene. CDR3 loop: CASSLGSNYGYTF.

According to its frequency, this clonotype is large. This chain joins TRBV9 and TRBJ1-3; TCRdb returns TRBD1, unconfirmable since there is no DNA. The CDR3 covers 14 residues. Germline V gene lookup returns CDR1 SGDLS and CDR2 YYNGEE. This CDR3 reads CASSSLGGINTIYF. Full variable domain (remainder filled in from reference TRBV9 and TRBJ1-3): DSGVTQTPKHLITATGQRVTLRCSPRSGDLSVYWYQQSLDQGLQFLIQYYNGEERAKGNILERFSAQQFPDLHSELNLSSLELGDSALYFCASSSLGGINTIYFGEGSWLTVV.

The chain employs TRBV7-9 and TRBJ1-2; TCRdb picks TRBD1, but there is no DNA to check that call. From germline, CDR1 is SEHNR and CDR2 FQNEAQ (reference sequence). The CDR3 has 11 residues. Here the CDR3 reads CASSLQGGYTF.

This chain's CDR3 is CASSFEGGYGYTF. This chain links TRBV7-2 with TRBJ1-2; the D gene TCRdb calls, TRBD1, cannot be checked with no DNA. The length of the CDR3 is 13 residues. Per germline, CDR1 SGHTA and CDR2 FQGNSA.

The gene calls are TRBV4-2 and TRBJ1-1; TCRdb indicates TRBD1, and absent DNA this call remains unverified. The CDR3 is made up of 13 amino acids. The germline V gene encodes CDR1 LGHNA and CDR2 YNFKEQ. The CDR3 sequence: CASSPGQKAEAFF.